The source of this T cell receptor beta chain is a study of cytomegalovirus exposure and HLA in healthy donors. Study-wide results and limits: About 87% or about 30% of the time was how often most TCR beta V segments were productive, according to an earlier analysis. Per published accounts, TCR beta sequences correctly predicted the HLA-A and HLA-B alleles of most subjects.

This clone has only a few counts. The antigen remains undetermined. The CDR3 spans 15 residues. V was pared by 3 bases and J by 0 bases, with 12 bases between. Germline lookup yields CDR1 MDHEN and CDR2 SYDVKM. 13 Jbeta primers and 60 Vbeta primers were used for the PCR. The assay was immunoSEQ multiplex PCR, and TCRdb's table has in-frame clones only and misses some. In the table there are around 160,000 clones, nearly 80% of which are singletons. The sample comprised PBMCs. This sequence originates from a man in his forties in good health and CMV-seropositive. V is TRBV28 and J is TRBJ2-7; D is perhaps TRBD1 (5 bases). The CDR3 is CASSFSGQYSYEQYF. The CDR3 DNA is TGTGCCAGCAGTTTCTCCGGACAATACTCCTACGAGCAGTACTTC.